Listed here are 7 T cell receptor beta chains from one sample, sequenced in a study of beta chain features in type 1 diabetes. Study-wide findings and caveats: In all four CD4+ subsets, TCRB CDR3 length was significantly, moderately reduced in type 1 diabetes.

Their target antigens are unknown. What was sequenced were expressed TCRB transcripts, since all of the isolated RNA had been reverse transcribed. The protocol was immunoSEQ multiplex PCR, while the TCRdb copy is restricted to in-frame clones and leaves out a portion. The top ten clones hold 0.065% to 0.1% of a sample with some 200,000 clones, roughly 17% of them seen once. Sequencing input: naive CD4+ T cells from blood. These receptors were collected from a man aged 25-40 years with type 1 diabetes.

This chain joins TRBV29-1 and TRBJ2-3; a possible D gene is TRBD2 (6 bases). The length of the CDR3 is 15 residues. Trimming took off 2 bases at V and 4 bases at J, with 16 bases between the two ends. CDR1 is SQVTM and CDR2 is ANQGSEA in the germline V gene. CDR3 sequence: CSVEKGMEGPDTQYF. In DNA, the CDR3 is TGCAGCGTTGAAAAAGGGATGGAGGGCCCAGATACGCAGTATTTT.

This clone was seen only a few times. The rearrangement joins TRBV7-2 to TRBJ2-6; D not certain. The CDR3 is 18 amino acids. V was pared by 1 base and J by 0 bases, with 13 bases between. Per the germline V gene, CDR1 is SGHTA and CDR2 is FQGNSA. The CDR3 DNA sequence: TGTGCCAGCAGCTTAGTTTCAGGACCCGGCTCTGGGGCCAACGTCCTGACTTTC. It is translated as CASSLVSGPGSGANVLTF.

The V and J genes are TRBV4-2 and TRBJ2-5; 8 positions match TRBD1. V trimming: 4 bases; J trimming: 4 bases; junction bases outside the gene matches: 8. The germline gives CDR1 LGHNA, CDR2 YNFKEQ. The CDR3 spans 15 residues. This CDR3 is CASSLTRTGTETQYF. CDR3 DNA: TGTGCCAGCAGCCTGACGAGGACAGGGACAGAGACCCAGTACTTC.

The gene calls are TRBV5-1 and TRBJ2-5, with 7 bases that match TRBD1. The V gene's germline CDR1 is SGHRS and CDR2 YFSETQ. CDR3 size: 17 residues. The J segment lost 1 base and the V segment lost 3 bases, leaving 12 bases of the junction unmatched. The CDR3 DNA sequence: TGCGCCAGCAGCTACGTATCCGGGACAGTCTCCCAAGAGACCCAGTACTTC. Amino acid sequence: CASSYVSGTVSQETQYF.

This clone was picked up a small number of times. The chain links TRBV29-1 to TRBJ2-5, with 9 bases aligning to TRBD2. Trimming removed 6 bases from V and 4 bases from J; junction bases left unmatched: 6. Germline V gene sequence: CDR1 SQVTM, CDR2 ANQGSEA. The CDR3 has 13 residues. The CDR3, as DNA: TGCAGCGTCGCCGGGACTAGCCCAGAGACCCAGTACTTC. Protein sequence: CSVAGTSPETQYF.

The chain uses TRBV30 and TRBJ2-2, with TRBD1 matching over 9 bases. The junction had 7 bases not matched to a gene; V was cut back by 3 bases and J by 5 bases. The CDR3 is made up of 15 amino acids. Per the germline V gene, CDR1 is GTSNPN and CDR2 is SVGIG (reference sequence). CDR3 amino acids: CAWSIRDRVTGELFF. CDR3 coding DNA: TGTGCCTGGAGCATCCGGGACAGGGTTACCGGGGAGCTGTTTTTT.

This clone came up a few times. V gene TRBV7-9 combines with J gene TRBJ2-3, with TRBD2 identical over 14 bases. Trimming cost V 0 bases and J 4 bases; bases outside gene matches: 3. The CDR3 runs to 17 residues. Germline V gene sequence: CDR1 SEHNR, CDR2 FQNEAQ (reference sequence). CDR3 residues: CASSLAGTSGSADTQYF. CDR3 DNA: TGTGCCAGCAGCTTAGCAGGGACTAGCGGGAGCGCAGATACGCAGTATTTT.